The 21 T cell receptor beta chains in this list originate from one sample, sequenced in a study of blood T cell repertoires in COVID-19. Using immunoSEQ multiplex PCR, the repertoire was profiled, and TCRdb retains in-frame clones only, with some absent. The sample holds about 75,000 clones; 88% are singletons and the top ten take roughly a fifth. The sequenced sample consisted of peripheral blood. These receptors were obtained from a human donor in a cohort sampled during active COVID-19.

With respect to this clone: Other DNA variants within this sample encode the same CDR3. The chain recombines TRBV6-5 with TRBJ2-7; D is unresolved. The length of the CDR3 is 11 residues. CDR1 is MNHEY and CDR2 is SVGAGI in the germline V gene. V was pared by 5 bases and J by 4 bases, with 6 bases between. CDR3 sequence: CASSRGYEQYF. The CDR3 nucleotides are TGTGCCAGCAGTCGAGGATACGAGCAGTACTTC.

This chain connects TRBV19 to TRBJ2-5; 7 nucleotides agree with TRBD1. Germline V gene sequence: CDR1 LNHDA, CDR2 SQIVND (reference sequence). J gave up 2 bases and V 5 bases, and 11 bases lay outside the gene matches. CDR3 length: 16 residues. The CDR3 spells CASSLPDRRKQETQYF. The CDR3 DNA follows: TGTGCCAGTAGTCTTCCGGACAGGAGGAAACAAGAGACCCAGTACTTC.

The rearrangement uses TRBV28 and TRBJ1-5; 8 bases match TRBD1. There are 17 residues in the CDR3. The germline V gene has CDR1 MDHEN and CDR2 SYDVKM. With V trimmed by 1 base and J by 1 base, 6 bases remained unmatched. The CDR3 DNA reads TGTGCCAGCAGTTTATTTTCAGGGGGCGTAAGCAATCAGCCCCAGCATTTT. Protein sequence: CASSLFSGGVSNQPQHF.

The chain uses TRBV6-4 and TRBJ2-1; no clear D gene. V lost 4 bases, J lost 1 base, and 11 bases lay in between. This CDR3 spans 15 amino acids. Germline lookup yields CDR1 MRHNA and CDR2 SNTAGT. The CDR3 nucleotides read TGTGCCAGCAGTGTGGAGTTCCCGTCCTACAATGAGCAGTTCTTC. This gives the protein CASSVEFPSYNEQFF.

CDR3 region: CASSPRGTGAYEQYF. The CDR3 region has the DNA TGTGCCAGCAGCCCTAGAGGGACAGGGGCCTACGAGCAGTACTTC. The V call is TRBV11-2, the J call TRBJ2-7, with 10 bases identical to TRBD1. CDR1 is SGHAT and CDR2 is FQNNGV in the germline V gene. This CDR3 contains 15 residues. J was trimmed by 2 bases and V by 5 bases; bases with no gene match: 6.

This chain connects TRBV5-1 to TRBJ2-7, with a weak D call TRBD2 (6 bases). Trimming removed 0 bases at V and 0 bases at J, with 10 bases between. This CDR3 has 15 residues. Per germline, CDR1 SGHRS and CDR2 YFSETQ. CDR3 DNA: TGCGCCAGCAGCTTGGTGGGAGGCTCCTCCTACGAGCAGTACTTC. It yields the protein CASSLVGGSSYEQYF.

This chain uses TRBV28 with TRBJ1-4, with D hard to call. V lost 1 base, J lost 8 bases, and 5 bases lay in between. In germline, CDR1 is MDHEN, CDR2 SYDVKM. The CDR3 totals 12 residues. The CDR3 bases are TGTGCCAGCAGTTTATCCAAAGAAAAACTGTTTTTT. It codes for CASSLSKEKLFF.

The V call is TRBV15, the J call TRBJ1-2; 9 positions match TRBD1. The CDR3 is 16 amino acids. Trimming cost V 3 bases and J 6 bases; bases outside gene matches: 11. The germline V gene has CDR1 LNHNV and CDR2 YYDKDF (reference sequence). This CDR3 reads CATSRLTGGYEDGYTF. The CDR3 nucleotides are TGTGCCACCAGCAGGTTAACAGGGGGCTATGAAGATGGCTACACCTTC.

The genes are TRBV7-5 and TRBJ2-2; TRBD2 is the table's D call, not checked against the DNA. TRBV7-5 is tagged as a pseudogene. The CDR3 is 16 amino acids. The CDR3 here is CARSLEQRELTGELFF. The CDR3 DNA follows: TGTGCCAGAAGCTTAGAACAGCGGGAGCTCACCGGGGAGCTGTTTTTT.

In its sample, this clone was seen many times. The rearrangement uses TRBV7-2 and TRBJ2-5, with D perhaps TRBD2 (6 bases). Deletions cut 5 bases from V and 2 bases from J, with 12 bases between. The CDR3 runs to 14 residues. In germline, CDR1 is SGHTA, CDR2 FQGNSA. This chain's CDR3 is CASSKQRAQETQYF. CDR3 nucleotide sequence: TGTGCCAGCAGCAAACAGCGGGCACAAGAGACCCAGTACTTC.

The V call is TRBV28, the J call TRBJ2-7, with a weak D call TRBD2 (6 bases). Trimming shortened V by 9 bases and J by 2 bases, and 11 bases separated the two germline ends. In germline, CDR1 is MDHEN, CDR2 SYDVKM. This CDR3 comprises 12 residues. The CDR3 region is CASLGGTYEQYF. CDR3 sequence (DNA): TGTGCCAGTTTAGGAGGGACCTACGAGCAGTACTTC.

The V call is TRBV28, the J call TRBJ2-7; 15 bases align to TRBD2. Germline loops: CDR1 MDHEN, CDR2 SYDVKM. This CDR3 has 17 residues. With V trimmed by 6 bases and J by 3 bases, 9 bases remained unmatched. As DNA, the CDR3 is TGTGCCAGCAGAACAGGGGGACTAGCGGGAGGAAGCTACGAGCAGTACTTC. This gives the protein CASRTGGLAGGSYEQYF.

The chain links TRBV7-9 to TRBJ2-1; D gene ambiguous. The length of the CDR3 is 17 residues. CDR1 is SEHNR and CDR2 is FQNEAQ in the germline V gene (reference sequence). The V end was cut by 1 base, the J end by 0 bases, with 13 bases between. The CDR3 DNA follows: TGTGCCAGCAGCTTAGTGTGGAGCGAGAGCTCCTACAATGAGCAGTTCTTC. Translating it yields CASSLVWSESSYNEQFF.

The CDR3 region has the DNA TGTGCCAGTAGTCCCGGGACAGGGTCAAACATTCAGTACTTC. This encodes CASSPGTGSNIQYF. The chain recombines TRBV19 with TRBJ2-4; 9 bases align to TRBD1. Germline CDR1 is LNHDA and CDR2 is SQIVND (reference sequence). Losses at the gene ends were 5 bases for V and 6 bases for J; bases not matched to a gene: 5. The CDR3 is made up of 14 amino acids.

The V and J genes are TRBV6-6 and TRBJ1-2; TRBD1 aligns across 7 bases. Trimming at V came to 8 bases and at J to 7 bases, leaving 7 bases not matched to a gene. The germline V gene encodes CDR1 MNHNY and CDR2 SVGAGI (reference sequence). The CDR3 runs 12 residues. The CDR3 DNA reads TGTGCCAGCCAGGAGGGGGCCGGTGGCTACACCTTC. Amino acid sequence: CASQEGAGGYTF.

The chain uses TRBV9 and TRBJ2-3, with 7 bases identical to TRBD2. The J segment lost 1 base and the V segment lost 0 bases, leaving 5 bases of the junction unmatched. Germline V gene sequence: CDR1 SGDLS, CDR2 YYNGEE. The CDR3 is 16 amino acids. CDR3 protein: CASSVAPGGGTDTQYF. The CDR3 DNA reads TGTGCCAGCAGCGTAGCTCCGGGAGGAGGCACAGATACGCAGTATTTT.

V usage is TRBV7-9 and J usage is TRBJ2-3; 9 nucleotides agree with TRBD1. V lost 3 bases to trimming and J lost 5 bases; unmatched junction nucleotides: 3. The CDR3 extends over 14 amino acids. The V gene's germline CDR1 is SEHNR and CDR2 FQNEAQ (reference sequence). CDR3 DNA: TGTGCCAGCAGCTTTGGACAGGGGATAGATACGCAGTATTTT. Encoded protein: CASSFGQGIDTQYF.

This sequence joins TRBV5-6 and TRBJ1-1, with D unclear. Looked up from germline, CDR1 is SGHDT and CDR2 is YYEEEE. The CDR3 is made up of 13 amino acids. The V and J ends lost 3 bases and 4 bases respectively, with 10 bases between them. The CDR3 loop is CASSSGGITEAFF. CDR3 nucleotide sequence: TGTGCCAGCAGCTCCGGCGGGATCACTGAAGCTTTCTTT.

The chain uses TRBV6-4 and TRBJ2-2, with TRBD1 matching 10 bases. The CDR3 is made up of 14 amino acids. V was pared by 4 bases and J by 5 bases, with 1 base of the junction left unmatched. Germline V gene lookup returns CDR1 MRHNA and CDR2 SNTAGT. CDR3: CASSGQGATGELFF. The CDR3, as DNA: TGTGCCAGCAGTGGACAGGGGGCGACCGGGGAGCTGTTTTTT.

V gene TRBV3-1 (or the pseudogene TRBV3-2) combines with J gene TRBJ2-1; 14 nucleotides match TRBD2. J was trimmed by 10 bases and V by 2 bases; bases with no gene match: 13. CDR1 LGHDT and CDR2 YNNKEL come from the germline V gene (reference sequence). The CDR3 totals 18 residues. The CDR3 here is CASSQIARGTSGSQEQFF. In DNA, the CDR3 is TGTGCCAGCAGCCAAATCGCGAGGGGGACTAGCGGGAGCCAGGAGCAGTTCTTC.

V and J are TRBV21-1 and TRBJ2-2; TRBD1 is taken as the D call from the table, unchecked against the DNA. TRBV21-1 is a pseudogene segment. The CDR3 runs to 17 residues. In nucleotides, the CDR3 is TGTGCCAGCAGCAAAGGGGACAGGGGGCGTCGACACCGGGGAGCTGTTTTT. Translating gives CASSKGDRGRRHRGAVF.